This is a list of T cell receptor beta chains from one sample in a study of T cells in Graves' hyperthyroidism and ophthalmopathy. TCRdb fed the multiplex PCR reads into MiXCR, producing one record per CDR3 protein. The repertoire holds 540,000 or so distinct CDR3 sequences, with about half as singletons. Sequencing used peripheral blood or thyroid tissue (not recorded which). The receptors originated from an adult woman with Graves' disease, either hyperthyroidism or ophthalmopathy (not recorded which). Each CDR3 is given with its conserved first and last residue. Each record gives: J gene, clone size, D gene, V gene, CDR3 protein, CDR3 DNA. A D gene is named only where the DNA matches it firmly. Expanded clones are given a class, and other clones once, few, many or no size at all.

j_gene: TRBJ1-5
abundance: NA
d_gene: NA
v_gene: TRBV19
CDR3aa: CARGIQPQHF
CDR3nt: TGTGCCCGAGGTATTCAGCCCCAGCATTTT

j_gene: TRBJ1-5
abundance: many
d_gene: NA
v_gene: TRBV5-4
CDR3aa: CASSLRGDSYQPQHF
CDR3nt: TGTGCCAGCAGCTTGCGGGGAGACAGTTATCAGCCCCAGCATTTT

j_gene: TRBJ2-5
abundance: once
d_gene: TRBD2
v_gene: TRBV5-1
CDR3aa: CASSPRPGLAGQETQYF
CDR3nt: TGCGCCAGCAGCCCTCGGCCGGGACTAGCGGGGCAAGAGACCCAGTACTTC

j_gene: TRBJ2-7
abundance: many
d_gene: NA
v_gene: TRBV4-1
CDR3aa: CASSQGTVLYEQYF
CDR3nt: TGCGCCAGCAGCCAAGGGACAGTTCTTTACGAGCAGTACTTC

j_gene: TRBJ1-4
abundance: many
d_gene: NA
v_gene: TRBV2
CDR3aa: CASSDSATNEKLFF
CDR3nt: TGTGCCAGCAGTGACAGCGCAACTAATGAAAAACTGTTTTTT

j_gene: TRBJ1-6
abundance: NA
d_gene: NA
v_gene: TRBV29-1
CDR3aa: CSVEIPMQDSPLHF
CDR3nt: TGCAGCGTAGAAATTCCCATGCAGGATTCACCCCTCCACTTT

j_gene: TRBJ1-5
abundance: few
d_gene: TRBD1
v_gene: TRBV12-3/TRBV12-4
CDR3aa: CASSQVEGAGQPQHF
CDR3nt: TGTGCCAGCAGTCAGGTGGAGGGGGCAGGGCAGCCCCAGCATTTT

j_gene: TRBJ2-2
abundance: NA
d_gene: NA
v_gene: TRBV7-9
CDR3aa: CASSMSPGGDELFF
CDR3nt: TGTGCCAGCAGCATGAGCCCGGGGGGCGATGAGCTGTTTTTT

j_gene: TRBJ1-2
abundance: many
d_gene: TRBD1
v_gene: TRBV4-1
CDR3aa: CASSQLQGSGDGYTF
CDR3nt: TGCGCCAGCAGCCAGTTACAGGGGAGCGGTGATGGCTACACCTTC

j_gene: TRBJ1-2
abundance: NA
d_gene: TRBD1
v_gene: TRBV5-6
CDR3aa: CASSSGQLWDGYTF
CDR3nt: TGTGCCAGCAGCTCGGGACAGCTCTGGGATGGCTACACCTTC

j_gene: TRBJ1-6
abundance: few
d_gene: TRBD1
v_gene: TRBV28
CDR3aa: CASSLTGKLSPLHF
CDR3nt: TGTGCCAGCAGTTTGACAGGGAAACTTTCACCCCTCCACTTT

j_gene: TRBJ1-2
abundance: NA
d_gene: TRBD1
v_gene: TRBV10-3
CDR3aa: CAISATGGASGYTF
CDR3nt: TGTGCCATCAGTGCCACAGGGGGGGCGAGTGGCTACACCTTC

j_gene: TRBJ2-7
abundance: many
d_gene: TRBD2
v_gene: TRBV20-1
CDR3aa: CSVVLAGPLYEQYF
CDR3nt: TGCAGTGTCGTTCTAGCGGGACCCCTCTACGAGCAGTACTTC

j_gene: TRBJ1-2
abundance: many
d_gene: NA
v_gene: TRBV28
CDR3aa: CASSLKTGVYGYTF
CDR3nt: TGTGCCAGCAGTTTAAAAACAGGTGTTTATGGCTACACCTTC

j_gene: TRBJ1-4
abundance: many
d_gene: NA
v_gene: TRBV5-8
CDR3aa: CASSFGRSSGYF
CDR3nt: TGTGCCAGCAGCTTCGGCAGATCCTCAGGCTATTTT

j_gene: TRBJ1-3
abundance: NA
d_gene: NA
v_gene: TRBV2
CDR3aa: CASSVTGSGNTIYF
CDR3nt: TGTGCCAGCAGTGTTACAGGCTCTGGAAACACCATATATTTT

j_gene: TRBJ1-1
abundance: NA
d_gene: TRBD1
v_gene: TRBV19
CDR3aa: CASPTGGTEAFF
CDR3nt: TGTGCCAGTCCGACAGGGGGGACTGAAGCTTTCTTC

j_gene: TRBJ2-7
abundance: many
d_gene: NA
v_gene: TRBV2
CDR3aa: CASRTGLDEQYF
CDR3nt: TGTGCCAGCAGGACAGGTTTGGACGAGCAGTACTTC

j_gene: TRBJ2-6
abundance: many
d_gene: NA
v_gene: TRBV19
CDR3aa: CASSIGSSGANVLTF
CDR3nt: TGTGCCAGTAGTATAGGCAGTTCCGGGGCCAACGTCCTGACTTTC

j_gene: TRBJ1-2
abundance: NA
d_gene: NA
v_gene: TRBV29-1
CDR3aa: CSVAADNQGYTF
CDR3nt: TGCAGCGTAGCTGCCGATAACCAGGGCTACACCTTC

j_gene: TRBJ1-2
abundance: few
d_gene: NA
v_gene: TRBV2
CDR3aa: CASNREGGF
CDR3nt: TGTGCCAGCAACAGGGAGGGAGGATTC

j_gene: TRBJ2-7
abundance: once
d_gene: TRBD1
v_gene: TRBV15
CDR3aa: CATSREGGTGASEQYF
CDR3nt: TGTGCCACCAGCAGAGAGGGTGGGACAGGGGCCTCCGAGCAGTACTTC

j_gene: TRBJ1-5
abundance: many
d_gene: NA
v_gene: TRBV12-3/TRBV12-4
CDR3aa: CASSFGVRGNQPQHF
CDR3nt: TGTGCCAGCAGTTTTGGAGTCAGGGGCAATCAGCCCCAGCATTTT

j_gene: TRBJ2-5
abundance: many
d_gene: NA
v_gene: TRBV20-1
CDR3aa: CSAIGGSETQYF
CDR3nt: TGCAGTGCTATTGGGGGCTCAGAGACCCAGTACTTC

j_gene: TRBJ1-4
abundance: NA
d_gene: TRBD1
v_gene: TRBV20-1
CDR3aa: CSATPRDRDGEKLFF
CDR3nt: TGCAGTGCTACACCCCGGGACAGGGATGGTGAAAAACTGTTTTTT

j_gene: TRBJ2-5
abundance: NA
d_gene: NA
v_gene: TRBV7-9
CDR3aa: CASSPPAVSETQYF
CDR3nt: TGTGCCAGCAGCCCCCCCGCAGTTAGTGAGACCCAGTACTTC

j_gene: TRBJ2-5
abundance: many
d_gene: NA
v_gene: TRBV28
CDR3aa: CASRDFLQETQYF
CDR3nt: TGTGCCAGCAGGGACTTCCTCCAAGAGACCCAGTACTTC

j_gene: TRBJ1-1
abundance: few
d_gene: TRBD1
v_gene: TRBV28
CDR3aa: CASSAQGAVAEAFF
CDR3nt: TGTGCCAGCAGTGCACAGGGGGCCGTGGCTGAAGCTTTCTTT

j_gene: TRBJ1-1
abundance: NA
d_gene: NA
v_gene: TRBV7-9
CDR3aa: CASSSPRTTEAFF
CDR3nt: TGTGCCAGCAGCTCCCCTAGGACAACCGAAGCTTTCTTT

j_gene: TRBJ2-7
abundance: NA
d_gene: NA
v_gene: TRBV7-9
CDR3aa: CASSGALPSYEQYF
CDR3nt: TGTGCCAGCAGCGGGGCCCTGCCCTCGTACGAGCAGTACTTC

j_gene: TRBJ2-7
abundance: NA
d_gene: NA
v_gene: TRBV9
CDR3aa: CASAFGYF
CDR3nt: TGTGCCAGCGCGTTCGGGTACTTC

j_gene: TRBJ1-5
abundance: few
d_gene: TRBD1
v_gene: TRBV30
CDR3aa: CAWRAGGYYEPQHF
CDR3nt: TGTGCCTGGAGAGCAGGGGGTTACTATGAGCCCCAGCATTTT

j_gene: TRBJ1-1
abundance: NA
d_gene: TRBD1
v_gene: TRBV20-1
CDR3aa: CSAVPGQTEAFF
CDR3nt: TGCAGTGCCGTTCCGGGACAGACTGAAGCTTTCTTT

j_gene: TRBJ1-6
abundance: NA
d_gene: NA
v_gene: TRBV9
CDR3aa: CASSQGNSNSPLHF
CDR3nt: TGTGCCAGCAGCCAGGGGAATTCGAATTCACCCCTCCACTTT

j_gene: TRBJ1-6
abundance: NA
d_gene: NA
v_gene: TRBV5-6
CDR3aa: CASSIGRDSPLHF
CDR3nt: TGTGCCAGCAGTATAGGACGGGATTCACCCCTCCACTTT

j_gene: TRBJ2-7
abundance: NA
d_gene: NA
v_gene: TRBV7-8
CDR3aa: CATTLGGEQYF
CDR3nt: TGTGCCACCACCTTGGGGGGCGAGCAGTACTTC

j_gene: TRBJ1-3
abundance: many
d_gene: NA
v_gene: TRBV5-1
CDR3aa: CASSLDPGAGNTIYF
CDR3nt: TGCGCCAGCAGCTTGGACCCAGGAGCTGGAAACACCATATATTTT